Following are 18 T cell receptor beta chains from one sample sequenced in a study of spatial heterogeneity in lung cancer. Time point meaning: blood at routine non-recurrence follow-up after resection. In TCRdb, the 5' RACE reads were re-called with MiXCR into one record per CDR3 protein. The table shows roughly 45,000 distinct CDR3 sequences, with 22% occurring only once. Material: PBMCs, obtained at follow-up. Receptor source: a female donor with early-stage non-small cell lung cancer.

This clonotype was seen ten or more times. The junction differs from germline at one of its ends, possibly a read error. The chain employs TRBV29-1 and TRBJ2-3; possible D gene TRBD1, 6 bases. Germline values: CDR1 SQVTM, CDR2 ANQGSEA. CDR3 length equals 8 residues. The CDR3 DNA is TGCAGCGGCGCGAACAGGGATTTT. The encoded protein is CSGANRDF.

This chain uses TRBV7-8 with TRBJ2-7; either TRBD1 or TRBD2 may supply D (6 bases each). Per the germline V gene, CDR1 is SGHVS and CDR2 is FQNEAQ. The V end was cut by 4 bases, the J end by 2 bases, with 15 bases between. The CDR3 loop spans 15 amino acids. This CDR3 is CASSSTSGGPYEQYF. CDR3 in DNA: TGTGCCAGCAGCTCGACCAGTGGGGGGCCCTACGAGCAGTACTTC.

At least ten counts were recorded for this clonotype. This rearrangement joins TRBV20-1 to TRBJ2-7; D unclear. The CDR3 contains 13 residues. Trimming shortened V by 3 bases and J by 6 bases, and 15 bases separated the two germline ends. CDR1 and CDR2 (germline): DFQATT, SNEGSKA (reference sequence). CDR3 in DNA: TGCAGTGCTAGGGGGTGGGAAGGGCCCGAGCAGTACTTC. Translation gives CSARGWEGPEQYF.

V gene TRBV7-9 combines with J gene TRBJ1-5; D perhaps matches TRBD1 (6 bases). The V gene lost 2 bases and the J gene lost 4 bases, with 15 bases spanning the gap. This CDR3 has 16 amino acids. Germline V gene sequence: CDR1 SEHNR, CDR2 FQNEAQ (reference sequence). CDR3 residues: CASSLLTGPTNQPQHF. The CDR3 nucleotides read TGTGCCAGCAGCTTACTTACAGGGCCCACAAATCAGCCCCAGCATTTT.

Concerning this clonotype: An end of the junction does not agree with germline; a read error may underlie this. The DNA of the CDR3 is TGTGCCAGCAGCGGGAGGCGGGAGACCCAGCACTTC. Its protein product is CASSGRRETQHF. J is TRBJ2-5 and V is TRBV6-2 or TRBV6-3, with 7 bases fitting TRBD2. The CDR3 extends over 12 amino acids. Germline lookup yields CDR1 MNHEY and CDR2 SVGEGT.

This clonotype was found a few times. The chain uses TRBV19 and TRBJ2-7; 11 bases fit TRBD1. Germline assignment: CDR1 LNHDA and CDR2 SQIVND (reference sequence). J lost 4 bases, V lost 6 bases, and 5 bases had no gene match. This CDR3 comprises 14 residues. CDR3 coding DNA: TGTGCCAGTAGAAGACGGGACAGGGGGTACGAGCAGTACTTC. It encodes CASRRRDRGYEQYF. The whole variable domain, filled in from reference TRBV19 and TRBJ2-7, reads DGGITQSPKYLFRKEGQNVTLSCEQNLNHDAMYWYRQDPGQGLRLIYYSQIVNDFQKGDIAEGYSVSREKKESFPLTVTSAQKNPTAFYLCASRRRDRGYEQYFGPGTRLTVT.

This chain joins TRBV19 and TRBJ2-3; 9 positions match TRBD2. J lost 5 bases, V lost 1 base, and 10 bases had no gene match. In germline, CDR1 is LNHDA, CDR2 SQIVND (reference sequence). The CDR3 spans 17 residues. This CDR3 is CASSIALSGRRGDTQYF. DNA of the CDR3: TGTGCCAGTAGTATAGCCCTCAGCGGGAGGCGTGGAGATACGCAGTATTTT.

The CDR3 reads CSVGTASCEQYV. As DNA, the CDR3 is TGCAGCGTAGGGACAGCATCCTGCGAGCAGTACGTC. This chain links TRBV29-1 with TRBJ2-7; 7 nucleotides line up with TRBD1. The CDR3 has 12 residues. CDR1 SQVTM and CDR2 ANQGSEA come from the germline V gene.

This clonotype was counted only a few times. This sequence joins TRBV7-3 and TRBJ2-1; maybe TRBD1 (6 bases). The germline CDR1 and CDR2 sequences are SGHTA and FQGTGA. CDR3 size: 13 residues. Deletions cut 4 bases from V and 9 bases from J, with 13 bases between. CDR3 bases: TGTGCCAGCAGCTGGGCAGGGGCTGGTGAGCAGTTCTTC. It codes for CASSWAGAGEQFF.

This clonotype turned up a few times. The chain recombines TRBV5-4 with TRBJ2-3; D tentatively reads TRBD1 or TRBD2 (5 bases each). Germline V lookup: CDR1 SGHNT, CDR2 YYREEE (reference sequence). The CDR3 has 14 residues. The V gene lost 4 bases and the J gene lost 0 bases, with 9 bases spanning the gap. CDR3: CASSRDGSTDTQYF. The CDR3 coding sequence is TGTGCCAGCAGCCGGGACGGGAGCACAGATACGCAGTATTTT.

This clonotype was detected ten times or more. The chain carries TRBV7-2 and TRBJ1-2; D not certain. Germline V gene sequence: CDR1 SGHTA, CDR2 FQGNSA. V was pared by 2 bases and J by 5 bases, with 6 bases between. CDR3 length: 12 amino acids. The DNA for the CDR3 is TGTGCCAGCAGCTTAAGACTGTATGGCTACACCTTC. It encodes CASSLRLYGYTF.

This clonotype was found many times. This chain connects TRBV20-1 to TRBJ2-3, with TRBD2 identical over 12 bases. Per the germline V gene, CDR1 is DFQATT and CDR2 is SNEGSKA (reference sequence). Germline trimming cut 3 bases from V and 5 bases from J; bases unmatched to any gene: 6. CDR3 length equals 15 residues. The CDR3 here is CSASGLAGSLDTQYF. The CDR3 DNA follows: TGCAGTGCTAGCGGACTAGCGGGAAGTCTAGATACGCAGTATTTT.

The chain carries TRBV6-6 and TRBJ2-7, with TRBD2 as a possible D gene (5 bases). The CDR3 runs 14 residues. CDR1 is MNHNY and CDR2 is SVGAGI in the germline V gene (reference sequence). Trimming took 10 bases from V and 0 from J, leaving 16 bases between them. In DNA, the CDR3 is TGTGCCACCCACAAATCGGGAAGCTCCTACGAGCAGTACTTC. This translates into CATHKSGSSYEQYF.

V is TRBV4-1 and J is TRBJ2-3; D is undetermined. V lost 2 bases to trimming and J lost 4 bases, with 4 bases between them. There are 12 residues in the CDR3. Germline CDR1 MGHRA, CDR2 YSYEKL. The CDR3 DNA reads as TGCGCCAGCAGCCAATTGGCAGATACGCAGTATTTT. It codes for CASSQLADTQYF.

The chain recombines TRBV6-6 with TRBJ1-1; D unresolved. V lost 7 bases, J lost 2 bases, and 11 bases lay in between. The CDR3 covers 13 residues. Germline V gene data show CDR1 as MNHNY and CDR2 as SVGAGI (reference sequence). The CDR3 sequence: CASIYSLNTEAFF. CDR3 nucleotides: TGTGCCAGCATATATTCTTTAAACACTGAAGCTTTCTTT.

This chain links TRBV5-1 with TRBJ2-5; 10 bases fit TRBD1. The CDR3 runs to 16 residues. The junction had 9 bases not matched to a gene; V was cut back by 3 bases and J by 4 bases. Germline V gene data show CDR1 as SGHRS and CDR2 as YFSETQ. The CDR3 protein is CASSSTPGQGLETQYF. The DNA for the CDR3 is TGCGCCAGCAGCTCCACTCCGGGACAGGGGCTAGAGACCCAGTACTTC.

The sample holds one count of this clonotype. The chain has TRBV2 and TRBJ1-1, with D maybe TRBD1 (6 bases). CDR3 length: 12 residues. The V gene's germline CDR1 is SNHLY and CDR2 FYNNEI. V shed 4 bases and J shed 8 bases, with 11 bases lying between them. The CDR3 sequence: CASSAAQGEAFF. For the CDR3, the DNA is TGTGCCAGCAGTGCTGCACAGGGAGAAGCTTTCTTT.

This clonotype was picked up many times. The gene calls are TRBV11-2 and TRBJ2-5; 8 bases align to TRBD1. CDR1 and CDR2 (germline): SGHAT, FQNNGV. Trimming removed 5 bases from V and 5 bases from J; junction bases left unmatched: 16. This CDR3 comprises 17 residues. CDR3 coding DNA: TGTGCCAGCAGCATCAACAGGGGGGCTCACACCGGCGAGACCCAGTACTTC. Translation gives CASSINRGAHTGETQYF.